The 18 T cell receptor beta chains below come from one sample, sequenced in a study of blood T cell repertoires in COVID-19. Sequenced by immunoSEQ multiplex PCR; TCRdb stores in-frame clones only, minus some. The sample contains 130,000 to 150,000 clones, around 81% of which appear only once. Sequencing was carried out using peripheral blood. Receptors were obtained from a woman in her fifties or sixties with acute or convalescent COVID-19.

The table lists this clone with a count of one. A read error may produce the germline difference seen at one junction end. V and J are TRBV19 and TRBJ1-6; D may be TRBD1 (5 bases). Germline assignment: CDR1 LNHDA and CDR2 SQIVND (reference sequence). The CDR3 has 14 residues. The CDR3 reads CASSTLRVNSPPHF. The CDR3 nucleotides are TGTGCCAGTAGTACCCTCAGGGTTAATTCACCCCCCCACTTT.

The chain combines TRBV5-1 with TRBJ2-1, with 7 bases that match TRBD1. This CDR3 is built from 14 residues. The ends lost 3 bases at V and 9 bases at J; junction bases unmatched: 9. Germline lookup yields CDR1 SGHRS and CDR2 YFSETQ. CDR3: CASSSGTVRGEQFF. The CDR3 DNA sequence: TGCGCCAGCAGCTCCGGGACAGTCAGGGGTGAGCAGTTCTTC.

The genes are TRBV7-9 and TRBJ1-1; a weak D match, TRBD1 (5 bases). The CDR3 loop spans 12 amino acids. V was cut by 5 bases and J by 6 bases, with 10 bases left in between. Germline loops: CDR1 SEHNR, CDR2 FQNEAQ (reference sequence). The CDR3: CASSLDSSEAFF. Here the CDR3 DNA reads TGTGCCAGCAGCCTCGACAGCTCTGAAGCTTTCTTT.

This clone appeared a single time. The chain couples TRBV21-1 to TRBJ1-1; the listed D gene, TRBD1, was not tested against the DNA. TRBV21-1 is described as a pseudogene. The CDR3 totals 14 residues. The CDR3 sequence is CASSKVSQGAAAFF. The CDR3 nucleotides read TGTGCCAGCAGCAAAGTGAGCCAGGGGGCTGCCGCTTTCTTT.

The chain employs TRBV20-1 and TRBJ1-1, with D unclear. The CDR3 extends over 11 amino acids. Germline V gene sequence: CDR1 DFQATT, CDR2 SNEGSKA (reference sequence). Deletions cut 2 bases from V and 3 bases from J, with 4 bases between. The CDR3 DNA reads TGCAGTGCTAGACCTGACACTGAAGCTTTCTTT. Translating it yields CSARPDTEAFF.

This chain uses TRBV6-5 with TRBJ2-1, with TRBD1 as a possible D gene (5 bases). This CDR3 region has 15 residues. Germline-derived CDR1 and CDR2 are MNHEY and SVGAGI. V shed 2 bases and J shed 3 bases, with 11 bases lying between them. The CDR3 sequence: CASSYRGNYYNEQFF. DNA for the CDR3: TGTGCCAGCAGTTACAGGGGAAACTACTACAATGAGCAGTTCTTC.

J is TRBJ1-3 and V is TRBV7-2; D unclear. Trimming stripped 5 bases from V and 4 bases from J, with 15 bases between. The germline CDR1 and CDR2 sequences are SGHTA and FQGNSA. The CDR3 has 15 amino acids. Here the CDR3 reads CASSVEGGYGNTIYF. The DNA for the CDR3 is TGTGCCAGCAGCGTTGAGGGAGGCTACGGAAACACCATATATTTT.

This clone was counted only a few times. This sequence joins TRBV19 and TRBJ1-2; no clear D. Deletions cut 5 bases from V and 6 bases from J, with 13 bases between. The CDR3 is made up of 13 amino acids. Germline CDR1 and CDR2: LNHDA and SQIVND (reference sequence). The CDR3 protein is CASSRTLPDGYTF. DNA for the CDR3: TGTGCCAGTAGTCGGACTTTACCGGATGGCTACACCTTC. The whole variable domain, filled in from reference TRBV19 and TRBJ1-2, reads DGGITQSPKYLFRKEGQNVTLSCEQNLNHDAMYWYRQDPGQGLRLIYYSQIVNDFQKGDIAEGYSVSREKKESFPLTVTSAQKNPTAFYLCASSRTLPDGYTFGSGTRLTVV.

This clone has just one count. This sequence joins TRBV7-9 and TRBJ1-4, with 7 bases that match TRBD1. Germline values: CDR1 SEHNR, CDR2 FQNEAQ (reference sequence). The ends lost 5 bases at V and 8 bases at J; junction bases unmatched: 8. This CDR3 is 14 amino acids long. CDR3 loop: CASSPRQGGEKLFF. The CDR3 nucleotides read TGTGCCAGCAGCCCACGACAGGGTGGAGAAAAACTGTTTTTT.

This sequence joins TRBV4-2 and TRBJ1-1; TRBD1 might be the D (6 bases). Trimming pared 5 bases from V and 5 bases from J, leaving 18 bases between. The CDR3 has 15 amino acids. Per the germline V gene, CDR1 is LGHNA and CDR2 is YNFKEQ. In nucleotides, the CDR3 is TGTGCCAGCAGCACTGGACAGAGCGAAGGGACTGAAGCTTTCTTT. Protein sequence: CASSTGQSEGTEAFF.

In nucleotides, the CDR3 is TGTGCCATCAGTGAGTCGTTTAGCGGGACAGGGGGTGGGCAGCCCCAGCATTTT. Protein: CAISESFSGTGGGQPQHF. The gene calls are TRBV10-3 and TRBJ1-5, with 11 positions matching TRBD1. Germline CDR1 and CDR2: ENHRY and SYGVKD. The CDR3 sequence is 18 residues long. V shed 0 bases and J 7 bases; nucleotides not matched to a gene: 11.

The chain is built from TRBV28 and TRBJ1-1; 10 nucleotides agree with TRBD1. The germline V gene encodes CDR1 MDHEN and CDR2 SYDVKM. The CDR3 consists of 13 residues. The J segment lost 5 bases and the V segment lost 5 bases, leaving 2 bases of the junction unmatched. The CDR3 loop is CASSRTGGTEAFF. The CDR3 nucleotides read TGTGCCAGCAGTAGGACAGGGGGGACTGAAGCTTTCTTT. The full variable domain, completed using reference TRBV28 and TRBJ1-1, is DVKVTQSSRYLVKRTGEKVFLECVQDMDHENMFWYRQDPGLGLRLIYFSYDVKMKEKGDIPEGYSVSREKKERFSLILESASTNQTSMYLCASSRTGGTEAFFGQGTRLTVV.

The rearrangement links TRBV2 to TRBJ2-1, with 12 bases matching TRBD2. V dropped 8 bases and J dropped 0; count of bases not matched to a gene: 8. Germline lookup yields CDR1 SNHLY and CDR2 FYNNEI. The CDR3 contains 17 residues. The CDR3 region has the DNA TGTGCCAGCCTTAGACTAGCGGGGGTTAGCTCCTACAATGAGCAGTTCTTC. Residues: CASLRLAGVSSYNEQFF.

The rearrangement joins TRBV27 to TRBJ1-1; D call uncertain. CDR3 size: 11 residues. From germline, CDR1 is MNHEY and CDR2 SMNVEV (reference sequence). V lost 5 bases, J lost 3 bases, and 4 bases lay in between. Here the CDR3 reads CASSGYTEAFF. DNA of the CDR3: TGTGCCAGCAGTGGCTACACTGAAGCTTTCTTT.

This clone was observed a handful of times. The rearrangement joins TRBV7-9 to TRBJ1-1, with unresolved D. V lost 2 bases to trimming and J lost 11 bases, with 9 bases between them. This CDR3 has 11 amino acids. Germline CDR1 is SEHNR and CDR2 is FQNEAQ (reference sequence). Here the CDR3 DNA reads TGTGCCAGCAGCTTATCCGGCAGGGCTTTCTTT. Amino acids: CASSLSGRAFF. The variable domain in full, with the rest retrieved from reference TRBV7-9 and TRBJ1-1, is DTGVSQNPRHKITKRGQNVTFRCDPISEHNRLYWYRQTLGQGPEFLTYFQNEAQLEKSRLLSDRFSAERPKGSFSTLEIQRTEQGDSAMYLCASSLSGRAFFGQGTRLTVV.

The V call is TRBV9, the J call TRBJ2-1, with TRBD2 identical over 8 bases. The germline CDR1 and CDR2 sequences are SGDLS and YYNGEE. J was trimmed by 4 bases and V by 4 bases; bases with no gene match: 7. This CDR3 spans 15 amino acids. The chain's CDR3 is CASSPGGGGYNEQFF. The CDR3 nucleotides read TGTGCCAGCAGCCCAGGCGGCGGGGGGTACAATGAGCAGTTCTTC. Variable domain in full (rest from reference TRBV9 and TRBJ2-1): DSGVTQTPKHLITATGQRVTLRCSPRSGDLSVYWYQQSLDQGLQFLIQYYNGEERAKGNILERFSAQQFPDLHSELNLSSLELGDSALYFCASSPGGGGYNEQFFGPGTRLTVL.

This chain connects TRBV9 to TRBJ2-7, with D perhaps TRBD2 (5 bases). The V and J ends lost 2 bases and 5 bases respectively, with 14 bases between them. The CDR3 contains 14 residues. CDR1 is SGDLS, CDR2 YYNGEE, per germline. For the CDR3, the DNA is TGTGCCAGCAGCGTTGGACTTGGAAGCAACGAGCAGTACTTC. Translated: CASSVGLGSNEQYF. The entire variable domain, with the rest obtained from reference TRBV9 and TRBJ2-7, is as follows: DSGVTQTPKHLITATGQRVTLRCSPRSGDLSVYWYQQSLDQGLQFLIQYYNGEERAKGNILERFSAQQFPDLHSELNLSSLELGDSALYFCASSVGLGSNEQYFGPGTRLTVT.

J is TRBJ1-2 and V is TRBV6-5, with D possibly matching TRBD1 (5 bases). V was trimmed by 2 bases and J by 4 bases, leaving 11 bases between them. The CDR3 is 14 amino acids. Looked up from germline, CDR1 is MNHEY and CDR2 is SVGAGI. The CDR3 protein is CASSYIGARYGYTF. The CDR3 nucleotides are TGTGCCAGCAGTTACATAGGGGCGCGCTATGGCTACACCTTC.